The T cell receptor (beta chain) described here comes from a study of cytomegalovirus exposure and HLA in healthy donors. Study observations and caveats: Rarity marked most TCR sequences, yet some public TCRs occurred in many donors. Most of the TCR beta V segments (in an earlier analysis) were productive either about 90% or about 30% of the time.

Primers for the PCR totalled 60 Vbeta and 13 Jbeta. Sequencing used immunoSEQ multiplex PCR; TCRdb keeps in-frame clones, though not all of them. The profile covers roughly 120,000 clones, with over 65% appearing a single time and around 2.7% taken by the ten largest. The germline gives CDR1 LNHDA, CDR2 SQIVND (reference sequence). This CDR3 region has 15 residues. The V gene lost 3 bases and the J gene lost 2 bases, with 13 bases spanning the gap. As concerns this clone: The antigen is unknown.

The chain joins TRBV19 to TRBJ1-2; a weak D match, TRBD1 (5 bases). The sample comprised PBMCs. This sequence was found in a woman younger than 35 in good health and CMV-seronegative. CDR3 sequence: CASSIRAGPNYGYTF. For the CDR3, the DNA is TGTGCCAGTAGTATCCGGGCAGGGCCGAACTATGGCTACACCTTC.